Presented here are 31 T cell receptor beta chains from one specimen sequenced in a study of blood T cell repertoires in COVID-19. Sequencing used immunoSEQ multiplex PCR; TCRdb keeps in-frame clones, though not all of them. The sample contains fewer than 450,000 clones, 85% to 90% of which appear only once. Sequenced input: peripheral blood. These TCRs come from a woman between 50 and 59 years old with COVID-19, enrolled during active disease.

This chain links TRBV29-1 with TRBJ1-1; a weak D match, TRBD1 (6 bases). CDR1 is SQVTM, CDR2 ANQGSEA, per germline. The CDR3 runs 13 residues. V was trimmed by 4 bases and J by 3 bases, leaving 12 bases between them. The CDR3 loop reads CSVVGGRHTEAFF. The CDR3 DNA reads TGCAGCGTTGTAGGGGGTAGGCACACTGAAGCTTTCTTT.

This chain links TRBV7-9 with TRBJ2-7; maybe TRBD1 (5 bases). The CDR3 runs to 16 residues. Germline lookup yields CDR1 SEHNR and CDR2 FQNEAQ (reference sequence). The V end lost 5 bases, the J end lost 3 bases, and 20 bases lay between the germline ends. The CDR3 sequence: CASSPQDSRVGYEQYF. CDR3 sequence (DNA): TGTGCCAGCAGCCCCCAGGATAGCAGGGTGGGCTACGAGCAGTACTTC. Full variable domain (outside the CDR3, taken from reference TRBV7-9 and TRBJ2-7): DTGVSQNPRHKITKRGQNVTFRCDPISEHNRLYWYRQTLGQGPEFLTYFQNEAQLEKSRLLSDRFSAERPKGSFSTLEIQRTEQGDSAMYLCASSPQDSRVGYEQYFGPGTRLTVT.

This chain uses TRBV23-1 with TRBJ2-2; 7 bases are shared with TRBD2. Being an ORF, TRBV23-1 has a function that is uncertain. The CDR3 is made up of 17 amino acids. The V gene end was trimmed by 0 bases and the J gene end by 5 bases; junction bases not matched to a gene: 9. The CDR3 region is CASSQSARLAGTGELFF. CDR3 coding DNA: TGCGCCAGCAGTCAATCGGCGAGACTAGCCGGAACCGGGGAGCTGTTTTTT.

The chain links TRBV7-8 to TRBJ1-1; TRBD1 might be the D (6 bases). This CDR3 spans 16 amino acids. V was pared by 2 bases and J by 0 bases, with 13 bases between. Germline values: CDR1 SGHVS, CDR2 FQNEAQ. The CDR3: CASSLSDRRMNTEAFF. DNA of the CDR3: TGTGCCAGCAGCTTATCTGACAGGAGAATGAACACTGAAGCTTTCTTT.

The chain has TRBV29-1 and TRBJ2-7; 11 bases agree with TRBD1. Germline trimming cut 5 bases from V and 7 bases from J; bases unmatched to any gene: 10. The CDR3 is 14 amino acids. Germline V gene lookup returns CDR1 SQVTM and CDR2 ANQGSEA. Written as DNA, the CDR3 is TGCAGCGTTACTCCGGGGACAGGGGGGAGGGAGCAGTACTTC. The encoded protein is CSVTPGTGGREQYF.

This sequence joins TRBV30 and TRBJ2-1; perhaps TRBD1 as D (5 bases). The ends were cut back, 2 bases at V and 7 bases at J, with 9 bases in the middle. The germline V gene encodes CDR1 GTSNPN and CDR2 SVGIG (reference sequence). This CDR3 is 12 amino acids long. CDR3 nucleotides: TGTGCCTGGAGTTACAGGTCTAATGAGCAGTTCTTC. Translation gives CAWSYRSNEQFF.

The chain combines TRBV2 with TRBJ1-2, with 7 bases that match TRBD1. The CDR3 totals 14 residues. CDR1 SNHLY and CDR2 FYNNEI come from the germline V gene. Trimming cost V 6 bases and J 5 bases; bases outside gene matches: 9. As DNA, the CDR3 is TGTGCCAGCAGGACCTCGACAGGGAGATATGGCTACACCTTC. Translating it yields CASRTSTGRYGYTF.

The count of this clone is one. CDR3 in amino acids: CASSWSAGGVPGELFF. CDR3 DNA sequence: TGCGCCAGCAGCTGGTCTGCGGGAGGGGTCCCCGGGGAGCTGTTTTTT. J is TRBJ2-2 and V is TRBV5-1; 9 bases fit TRBD2. CDR1 and CDR2 (germline): SGHRS, YFSETQ. With V trimmed by 3 bases and J by 6 bases, 9 bases remained unmatched. This CDR3 is 16 amino acids long.

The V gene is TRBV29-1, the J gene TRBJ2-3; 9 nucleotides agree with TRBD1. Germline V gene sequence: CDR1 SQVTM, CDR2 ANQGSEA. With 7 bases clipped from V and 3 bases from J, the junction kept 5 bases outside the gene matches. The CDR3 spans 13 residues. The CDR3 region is CSGQGDGTDTQYF. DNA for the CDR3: TGCAGCGGACAGGGGGATGGAACAGATACGCAGTATTTT.

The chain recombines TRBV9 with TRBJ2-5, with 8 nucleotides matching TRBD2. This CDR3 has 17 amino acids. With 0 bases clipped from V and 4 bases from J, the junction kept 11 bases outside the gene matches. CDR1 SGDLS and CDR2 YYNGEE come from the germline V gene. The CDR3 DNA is TGTGCCAGCAGCGTAGCTTCGAGCGGGAGCCTCATAGAGACCCAGTACTTC. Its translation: CASSVASSGSLIETQYF. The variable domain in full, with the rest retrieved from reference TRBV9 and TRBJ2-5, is DSGVTQTPKHLITATGQRVTLRCSPRSGDLSVYWYQQSLDQGLQFLIQYYNGEERAKGNILERFSAQQFPDLHSELNLSSLELGDSALYFCASSVASSGSLIETQYFGPGTRLLVL.

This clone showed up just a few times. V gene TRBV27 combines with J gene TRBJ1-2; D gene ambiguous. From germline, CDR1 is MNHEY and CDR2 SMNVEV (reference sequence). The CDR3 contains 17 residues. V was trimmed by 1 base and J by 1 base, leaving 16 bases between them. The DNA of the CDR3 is TGTGCCAGCAGTTTATTTGGAGACCGACTCCTTAACTATGGCTACACCTTC. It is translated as CASSLFGDRLLNYGYTF.

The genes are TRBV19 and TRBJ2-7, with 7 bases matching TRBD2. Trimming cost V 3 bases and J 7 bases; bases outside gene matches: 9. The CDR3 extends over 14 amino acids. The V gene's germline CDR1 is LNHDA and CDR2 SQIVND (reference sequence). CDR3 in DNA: TGTGCCAGTAGTATTTTGGCGGGAGTCGAAGAGCAGTACTTC. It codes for CASSILAGVEEQYF.

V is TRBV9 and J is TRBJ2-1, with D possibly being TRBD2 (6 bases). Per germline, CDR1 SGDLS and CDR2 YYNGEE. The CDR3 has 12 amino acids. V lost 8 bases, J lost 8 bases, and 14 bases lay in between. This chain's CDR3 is CASQHGSDEQFF. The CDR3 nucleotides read TGTGCCAGTCAACACGGGAGCGATGAGCAGTTCTTC.

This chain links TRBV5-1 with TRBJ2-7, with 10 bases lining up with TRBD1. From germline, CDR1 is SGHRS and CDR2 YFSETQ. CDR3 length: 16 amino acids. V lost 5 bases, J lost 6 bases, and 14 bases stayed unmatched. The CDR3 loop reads CASRKDPGQGTAEQYF. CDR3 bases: TGCGCCAGCAGGAAGGACCCGGGACAGGGGACGGCCGAGCAGTACTTC.

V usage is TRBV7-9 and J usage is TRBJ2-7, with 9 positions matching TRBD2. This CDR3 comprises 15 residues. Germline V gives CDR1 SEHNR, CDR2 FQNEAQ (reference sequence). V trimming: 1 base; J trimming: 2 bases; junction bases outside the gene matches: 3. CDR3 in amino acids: CASSLVGTSPYEQYF. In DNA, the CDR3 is TGTGCCAGCAGCTTAGTCGGGACTAGCCCCTACGAGCAGTACTTC. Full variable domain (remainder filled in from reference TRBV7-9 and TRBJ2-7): DTGVSQNPRHKITKRGQNVTFRCDPISEHNRLYWYRQTLGQGPEFLTYFQNEAQLEKSRLLSDRFSAERPKGSFSTLEIQRTEQGDSAMYLCASSLVGTSPYEQYFGPGTRLTVT.

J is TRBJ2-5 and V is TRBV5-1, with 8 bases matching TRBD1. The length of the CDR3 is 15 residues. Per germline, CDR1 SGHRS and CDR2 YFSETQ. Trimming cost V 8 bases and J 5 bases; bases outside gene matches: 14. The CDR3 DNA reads TGCGCCAGTAACAGGGGGAGCGTGGCTTCGGAGACCCAGTACTTC. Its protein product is CASNRGSVASETQYF.

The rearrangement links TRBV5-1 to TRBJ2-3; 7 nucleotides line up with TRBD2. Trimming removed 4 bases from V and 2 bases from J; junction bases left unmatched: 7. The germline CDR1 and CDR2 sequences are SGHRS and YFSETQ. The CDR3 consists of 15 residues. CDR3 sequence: CASSPGTTTTDTQYF. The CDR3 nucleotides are TGCGCCAGCAGCCCCGGGACTACAACCACAGATACGCAGTATTTT.

The chain's CDR3 is CASSLAAQGLGGNTIYF. The CDR3 nucleotides read TGCGCCAGCAGCTTGGCCGCACAGGGTTTGGGTGGAAACACCATATATTTT. V usage is TRBV5-1 and J usage is TRBJ1-3; tentatively, D is TRBD1 (6 bases). CDR3 length: 17 residues. Germline CDR1 and CDR2: SGHRS and YFSETQ. Trimming took 0 bases from V and 3 from J, leaving 16 bases between them.

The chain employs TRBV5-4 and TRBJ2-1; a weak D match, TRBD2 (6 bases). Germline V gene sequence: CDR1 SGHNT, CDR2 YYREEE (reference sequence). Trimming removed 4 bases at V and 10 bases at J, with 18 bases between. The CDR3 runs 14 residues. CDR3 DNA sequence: TGTGCCAGCAGCACGATAGCGGCTGGGGGGGAGCAGTTCTTC. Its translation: CASSTIAAGGEQFF. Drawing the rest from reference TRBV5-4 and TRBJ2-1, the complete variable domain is ETGVTQSPTHLIKTRGQQVTLRCSSQSGHNTVSWYQQALGQGPQFIFQYYREEENGRGNFPPRFSGLQFPNYSSELNVNALELDDSALYLCASSTIAAGGEQFFGPGTRLTVL.

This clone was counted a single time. The CDR3 region is CASSRGGGGEGGGYTF. The CDR3 bases are TGTGCCAGCAGCAGAGGAGGAGGGGGCGAAGGGGGCGGCTACACCTTC. The genes are TRBV5-4 and TRBJ1-2, with 7 bases matching TRBD1. V dropped 4 bases and J dropped 8; count of bases not matched to a gene: 17. Looked up from germline, CDR1 is SGHNT and CDR2 is YYREEE (reference sequence). The CDR3 is 16 residues long.

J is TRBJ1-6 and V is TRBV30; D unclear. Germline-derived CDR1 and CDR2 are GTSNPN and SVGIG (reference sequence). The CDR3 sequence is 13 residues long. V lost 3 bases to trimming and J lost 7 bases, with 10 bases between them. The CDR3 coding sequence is TGTGCCTGGAGCCGTAACAGCAATTCACCCCTCCACTTT. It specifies CAWSRNSNSPLHF.

CDR3 in amino acids: CASSLAPTQYGNTIYF. CDR3 DNA sequence: TGCGCCAGCAGCTTGGCCCCGACACAGTATGGAAACACCATATATTTT. The V call is TRBV5-1, the J call TRBJ1-3; D remains ambiguous. The CDR3 sequence is 16 residues long. Trimming took 0 bases from V and 3 from J, leaving 13 bases between them. Germline V gene sequence: CDR1 SGHRS, CDR2 YFSETQ.

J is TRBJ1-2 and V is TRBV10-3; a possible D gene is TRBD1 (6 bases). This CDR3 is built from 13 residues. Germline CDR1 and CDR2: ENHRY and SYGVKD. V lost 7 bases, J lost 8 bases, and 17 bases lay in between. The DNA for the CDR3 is TGTGCCATCAATCCCCGCGCAGGGGACGGCTACACCTTC. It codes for CAINPRAGDGYTF.

The CDR3 reads CASRPGLLVGKNTEAFF. The CDR3 DNA sequence: TGTGCCAGCCGTCCAGGACTGCTGGTTGGAAAGAACACTGAAGCTTTCTTT. The V and J genes are TRBV7-2 and TRBJ1-1; D not resolved. CDR3 length: 17 residues. Trimming shortened V by 8 bases and J by 1 base, and 23 bases separated the two germline ends. Germline V lookup: CDR1 SGHTA, CDR2 FQGNSA.

The CDR3 coding sequence is TGTGCCAGCAGTCTATACAATGAGCAGTTCTTC. Protein: CASSLYNEQFF. V usage is TRBV12-3 or TRBV12-4 and J usage is TRBJ2-1; unclear D gene. This CDR3 is built from 11 residues. V lost 5 bases to trimming and J lost 4 bases, with 3 bases between them.

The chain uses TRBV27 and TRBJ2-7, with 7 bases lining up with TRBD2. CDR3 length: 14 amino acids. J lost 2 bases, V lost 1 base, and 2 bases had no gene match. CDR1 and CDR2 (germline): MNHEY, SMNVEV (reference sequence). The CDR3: CASSLFAGAYEQYF. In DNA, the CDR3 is TGTGCCAGCAGTTTATTCGCGGGAGCCTACGAGCAGTACTTC.

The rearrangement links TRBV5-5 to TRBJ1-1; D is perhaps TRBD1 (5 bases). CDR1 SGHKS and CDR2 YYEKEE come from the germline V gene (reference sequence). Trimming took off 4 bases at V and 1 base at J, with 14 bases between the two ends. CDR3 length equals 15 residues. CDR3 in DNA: TGTGCCAGCAGCCCAACGACAGCCCCGAACACTGAAGCTTTCTTT. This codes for CASSPTTAPNTEAFF.

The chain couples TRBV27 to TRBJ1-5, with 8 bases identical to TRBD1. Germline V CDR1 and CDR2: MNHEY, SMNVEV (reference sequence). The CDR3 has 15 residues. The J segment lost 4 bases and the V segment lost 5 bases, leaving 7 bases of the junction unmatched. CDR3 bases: TGTGCCAGCAGTACCAGACAGGGGTGGAATCAGCCCCAGCATTTT. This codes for CASSTRQGWNQPQHF.

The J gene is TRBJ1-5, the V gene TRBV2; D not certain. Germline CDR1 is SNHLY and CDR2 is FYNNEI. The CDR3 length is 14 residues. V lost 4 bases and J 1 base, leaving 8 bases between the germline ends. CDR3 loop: CASSGGRSNQPQHF. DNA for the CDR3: TGTGCCAGCAGTGGAGGGAGGAGCAATCAGCCCCAGCATTTT. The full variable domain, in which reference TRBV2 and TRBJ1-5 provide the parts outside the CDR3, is EPEVTQTPSHQVTQMGQEVILRCVPISNHLYFYWYRQILGQKVEFLVSFYNNEISEKSEIFDDQFSVERPDGSNFTLKIRSTKLEDSAMYFCASSGGRSNQPQHFGDGTRLSIL.

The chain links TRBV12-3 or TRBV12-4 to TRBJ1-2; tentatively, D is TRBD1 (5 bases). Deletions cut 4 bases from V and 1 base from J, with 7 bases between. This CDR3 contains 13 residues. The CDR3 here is CASSYQGNYGYTF. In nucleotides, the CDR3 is TGTGCCAGCAGTTATCAGGGTAACTATGGCTACACCTTC.

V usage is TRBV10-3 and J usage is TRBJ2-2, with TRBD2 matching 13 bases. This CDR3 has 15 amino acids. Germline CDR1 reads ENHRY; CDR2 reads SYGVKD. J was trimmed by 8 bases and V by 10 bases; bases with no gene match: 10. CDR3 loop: CATPRTSGSSGELFF. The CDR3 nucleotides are TGTGCCACTCCGAGGACTAGCGGGAGCTCTGGGGAGCTGTTTTTT.